This TCR beta chain was captured in a study of glioma-infiltrating T cells. Findings of the study overall: Non-neoplastic patients had below-expected tissue-blood divergence, while all gliomas exceeded expectation.

The iRepertoire nested amplicon-rescue multiplex PCR amplified TCR alpha and beta CDR3s from RNA. TCRdb recomputed calls from the multiplex PCR reads with MiXCR, one row per CDR3 protein. This table holds approximately 400,000 distinct CDR3 sequences, 41% found once. In regard to this clonotype: Its antigen is not known. Since a much larger clone is just one base distant, this may be a read error.

CDR3 length: 13 amino acids. This TCR came from a human donor with low-grade glioma or glioblastoma, undergoing nonglioma brain surgery, or in good health (not recorded which). The sample comprised glioma tissue, nonneoplastic brain tissue, or PBMCs (not recorded which). The chain employs TRBV12-3 or TRBV12-4 and TRBJ2-3; D may be TRBD1 or TRBD2 (5 bases each). In DNA, the CDR3 is TGTGCCAGCAGCCCGAATGGGGGAGATAAGCAGTATTTT. This encodes CASSPNGGDKQYF.